Listed here are 23 T cell receptor beta chains from one sample, sequenced in a study of blood T cell repertoires in COVID-19. Data came from immunoSEQ multiplex PCR; TCRdb stores just in-frame clones and leaves some out. In the table there are nearly 250,000 clones, approximately 84% of which are singletons. The sequenced sample consisted of peripheral blood. The receptors shown here come from a woman of 80 years or more with acute or convalescent COVID-19.

This chain connects TRBV5-3 to TRBJ2-7, with 7 bases lining up with TRBD1. TRBV5-3 is an ORF, and what it does is uncertain. J gave up 3 bases and V 0 bases, and 9 bases lay outside the gene matches. The CDR3 spans 16 residues. CDR3 DNA: TGTGCCAGAAGCTTGGGGCTTCGGGACAGATACTACGAGCAGTACTTC. Translation gives CARSLGLRDRYYEQYF.

A note on this clone: A much larger clone lies one base from this, so it may be a read error. The gene calls are TRBV5-1 and TRBJ2-1; TRBD2 agrees at 7 bases. This CDR3 contains 13 residues. Germline CDR1 is SGHRS and CDR2 is YFSETQ. V trimming: 1 base; J trimming: 10 bases; junction bases outside the gene matches: 5. The CDR3 DNA follows: TGCGCCAGCAGCTTGTTCGACGGGGGGGAGCAGTTCTTC. Amino acids: CASSLFDGGEQFF.

The chain joins TRBV7-3 to TRBJ1-2; TRBD1 matches at 8 bases. This CDR3 is 14 amino acids long. The germline V gene encodes CDR1 SGHTA and CDR2 FQGTGA. V was clipped by 2 bases and J by 3 bases; unmatched bases: 2. This chain's CDR3 is CASSLAGGDYGYTF. The CDR3 DNA sequence: TGTGCCAGCAGCTTAGCAGGGGGCGACTATGGCTACACCTTC.

This clone has just one count. The chain carries TRBV28 and TRBJ1-1; no clear D gene. CDR3 length: 15 residues. The V gene lost 5 bases and the J gene lost 0 bases, with 13 bases spanning the gap. CDR1 MDHEN and CDR2 SYDVKM come from the germline V gene. As DNA, the CDR3 is TGTGCCAGCAGTGGACTGCCAAGCGTGAACACTGAAGCTTTCTTT. Encoded protein: CASSGLPSVNTEAFF.

V is TRBV11-3 and J is TRBJ2-1, with D perhaps matching TRBD1 (6 bases). CDR1 is SGHNT and CDR2 is YENEEA in the germline V gene. This CDR3 has 13 amino acids. V lost 3 bases and J 4 bases, leaving 7 bases between the germline ends. CDR3 DNA: TGTGCCAGCAGCTTGACAGGTTACAATGAGCAGTTCTTC. Translated, it gives CASSLTGYNEQFF.

This rearrangement joins TRBV9 to TRBJ1-2; D is unclear. Germline lookup yields CDR1 SGDLS and CDR2 YYNGEE. The germline V and J ends were trimmed by 3 bases and 7 bases, with 13 bases remaining between them. The CDR3 is 13 residues long. In nucleotides, the CDR3 is TGTGCCAGCAGCGCCTCCCTAGTGGTTGGCTACACCTTC. It yields the protein CASSASLVVGYTF.

The CDR3: CASSIRSLSSNEQFF. The CDR3 DNA reads TGTGCCAGTAGTATTCGGAGTTTGTCCTCTAATGAGCAGTTCTTC. The V and J genes are TRBV19 and TRBJ2-1; D is unclear. Germline CDR1 reads LNHDA; CDR2 reads SQIVND (reference sequence). Trimming removed 3 bases from V and 7 bases from J, with 16 bases in between. The CDR3 has 15 amino acids.

The V and J genes are TRBV19 and TRBJ2-1; a weak D match, TRBD2 (5 bases). The V and J ends lost 3 bases and 2 bases respectively, with 14 bases between them. Germline lookup yields CDR1 LNHDA and CDR2 SQIVND (reference sequence). This CDR3 spans 16 amino acids. In nucleotides, the CDR3 is TGTGCCAGTAGTATCGACGGACTGAAGGCCTACAATGAGCAGTTCTTC. The encoded protein is CASSIDGLKAYNEQFF.

The chain carries TRBV9 and TRBJ2-3, with D possibly being TRBD2 (6 bases). The CDR3 contains 15 residues. Trimming cost V 2 bases and J 4 bases, with 14 bases left between them. The V gene's germline CDR1 is SGDLS and CDR2 YYNGEE. CDR3 sequence (DNA): TGTGCCAGCAGCGTGACCCAGGGAGGTCCAGATACGCAGTATTTT. This codes for CASSVTQGGPDTQYF.

The V call is TRBV5-6, the J call TRBJ1-2, with 11 bases that match TRBD1. Trimming removed 4 bases from V and 0 bases from J; junction bases left unmatched: 5. Per germline, CDR1 SGHDT and CDR2 YYEEEE. The CDR3 runs to 16 residues. CDR3 nucleotide sequence: TGTGCCAGCAGCCTCGGGACAGGGGGGGCTAACTATGGCTACACCTTC. It encodes CASSLGTGGANYGYTF. The complete variable domain, with remaining parts taken from reference TRBV5-6 and TRBJ1-2, reads DAGVTQSPTHLIKTRGQQVTLRCSPKSGHDTVSWYQQALGQGPQFIFQYYEEEERQRGNFPDRFSGHQFPNYSSELNVNALLLGDSALYLCASSLGTGGANYGYTFGSGTRLTVV.

The V and J genes are TRBV28 and TRBJ2-1, with D uncertain. This CDR3 has 12 amino acids. Germline CDR1 reads MDHEN; CDR2 reads SYDVKM. V lost 2 bases, J lost 8 bases, and 7 bases lay in between. CDR3 bases: TGTGCCAGCAGTTTACAGAGCGATGAGCAGTTCTTC. It is translated as CASSLQSDEQFF.

J is TRBJ2-1 and V is TRBV7-8; 7 bases agree with TRBD1. The trim removed 5 bases at V and 7 bases at J, leaving 14 bases unmatched. The V gene's germline CDR1 is SGHVS and CDR2 FQNEAQ. The CDR3 has 16 amino acids. The CDR3 spells CASSTETGFGPNEQFF. CDR3 nucleotide sequence: TGTGCCAGCAGCACAGAGACAGGGTTCGGTCCGAATGAGCAGTTCTTC.

The J gene is TRBJ1-1, the V gene TRBV30, with TRBD1 identical over 8 bases. J was trimmed by 3 bases and V by 0 bases; bases with no gene match: 3. This CDR3 spans 14 amino acids. Germline CDR1 is GTSNPN and CDR2 is SVGIG (reference sequence). CDR3 nucleotide sequence: TGTGCCTGGAGTGTCGACAGGGGTTACACTGAAGCTTTCTTT. Its protein is CAWSVDRGYTEAFF.

The J gene is TRBJ2-1, the V gene TRBV20-1, with D perhaps TRBD2 (5 bases). Germline values: CDR1 DFQATT, CDR2 SNEGSKA (reference sequence). The CDR3 covers 11 residues. The ends were cut back, 3 bases at V and 8 bases at J, with 8 bases in the middle. The CDR3 protein is CSASLRDEQFF. Written as DNA, the CDR3 is TGCAGTGCTAGTTTGCGGGATGAGCAGTTCTTC.

The chain combines TRBV7-9 with TRBJ2-2; 13 bases match TRBD2. CDR1 is SEHNR and CDR2 is FQNEAQ in the germline V gene (reference sequence). CDR3 length: 16 amino acids. The ends lost 4 bases at V and 6 bases at J; junction bases unmatched: 5. CDR3 in amino acids: CASSSGLAGVSGELFF. The CDR3 nucleotides read TGTGCCAGCAGCTCTGGACTAGCGGGAGTGTCCGGGGAGCTGTTTTTT. The full variable domain, in which reference TRBV7-9 and TRBJ2-2 provide the parts outside the CDR3, is DTGVSQNPRHKITKRGQNVTFRCDPISEHNRLYWYRQTLGQGPEFLTYFQNEAQLEKSRLLSDRFSAERPKGSFSTLEIQRTEQGDSAMYLCASSSGLAGVSGELFFGEGSRLTVL.

The rearrangement links TRBV11-3 to TRBJ2-1, with 10 bases fitting TRBD1. The CDR3 loop spans 16 amino acids. V shed 0 bases and J 4 bases; nucleotides not matched to a gene: 3. Germline CDR1 is SGHNT and CDR2 is YENEEA. The CDR3 here is CASSLEGQGVYNEQFF. The DNA for the CDR3 is TGTGCCAGCAGCTTAGAAGGACAGGGGGTATACAATGAGCAGTTCTTC.

This clone was detected only a few times. The J gene is TRBJ1-2, the V gene TRBV3-1 (or the pseudogene TRBV3-2); D uncertain. The V gene's germline CDR1 is LGHDT and CDR2 YNNKEL (reference sequence). Trimming took off 1 base at V and 0 bases at J, with 6 bases between the two ends. There are 14 residues in the CDR3. The chain's CDR3 is CASSQATSNYGYTF. As DNA, the CDR3 is TGTGCCAGCAGCCAAGCCACATCTAACTATGGCTACACCTTC.

This clone was seen a handful of times. The V and J genes are TRBV3-1 (or the pseudogene TRBV3-2) and TRBJ2-5, with 8 nucleotides matching TRBD1. The CDR3 length is 18 residues. V gave up 0 bases and J gave up 0 bases; unmatched junction bases: 9. CDR1 and CDR2 (germline): LGHDT, YNNKEL (reference sequence). CDR3 sequence reads: CASSQDSTGQDYQETQYF. The CDR3 DNA is TGTGCCAGCAGCCAAGATTCTACGGGACAGGACTACCAAGAGACCCAGTACTTC.

The chain couples TRBV5-1 to TRBJ2-5; D is unresolved. V gave up 0 bases and J gave up 3 bases, with 9 bases separating them. Germline values: CDR1 SGHRS, CDR2 YFSETQ. CDR3 size: 14 residues. The CDR3 region is CASSLDPRKETQYF. The CDR3 nucleotides are TGCGCCAGCAGCTTGGACCCTAGAAAAGAGACCCAGTACTTC.

This rearrangement joins TRBV2 to TRBJ1-2; TRBD1 matches at 8 bases. Germline V gene lookup returns CDR1 SNHLY and CDR2 FYNNEI. The CDR3 covers 15 residues. J gave up 2 bases and V 4 bases, and 6 bases lay outside the gene matches. CDR3 nucleotides: TGTGCCAGCAGTGCGACAGGGGCGGTAAACTATGGCTACACCTTC. It encodes CASSATGAVNYGYTF.

This clone was observed a single time. This rearrangement joins TRBV19 to TRBJ1-5, with 9 bases identical to TRBD1. CDR1 is LNHDA and CDR2 is SQIVND in the germline V gene (reference sequence). The CDR3 consists of 15 residues. V shed 1 base and J 5 bases; nucleotides not matched to a gene: 3. CDR3 amino acids: CASSIARTGDQPQHF. CDR3 DNA sequence: TGTGCCAGTAGTATAGCTCGGACAGGGGATCAGCCCCAGCATTTT.

V usage is TRBV28 and J usage is TRBJ2-7, with D possibly matching TRBD2 (6 bases). Germline CDR1 MDHEN, CDR2 SYDVKM. The germline V and J ends were trimmed by 5 bases and 8 bases, with 16 bases remaining between them. The CDR3 extends over 13 amino acids. This CDR3 is CASSTIARGKQYF. The DNA of the CDR3 is TGTGCCAGCAGTACCATTGCTCGGGGGAAGCAGTACTTC.

V and J are TRBV4-2 and TRBJ2-5; 16 bases are shared with TRBD2. CDR3 length: 17 amino acids. Germline CDR1 is LGHNA and CDR2 is YNFKEQ. Germline trimming cut 7 bases from V and 5 bases from J; bases unmatched to any gene: 10. The CDR3 spells CASTPTGTSGGAETQYF. DNA of the CDR3: TGTGCCAGCACCCCGACGGGGACTAGCGGGGGGGCGGAGACCCAGTACTTC.